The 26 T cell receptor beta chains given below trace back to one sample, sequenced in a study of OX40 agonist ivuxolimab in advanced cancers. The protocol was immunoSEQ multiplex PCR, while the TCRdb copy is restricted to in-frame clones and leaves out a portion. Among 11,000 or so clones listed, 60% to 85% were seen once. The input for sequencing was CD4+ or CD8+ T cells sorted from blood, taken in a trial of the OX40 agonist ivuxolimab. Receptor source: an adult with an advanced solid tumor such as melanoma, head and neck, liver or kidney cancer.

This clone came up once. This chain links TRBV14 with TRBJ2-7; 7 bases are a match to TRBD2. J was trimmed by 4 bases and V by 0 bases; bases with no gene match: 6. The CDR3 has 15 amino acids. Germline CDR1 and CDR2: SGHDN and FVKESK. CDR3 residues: CASSQESGIGYEQYF. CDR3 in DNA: TGTGCCAGCAGCCAAGAGAGCGGGATAGGGTACGAGCAGTACTTC.

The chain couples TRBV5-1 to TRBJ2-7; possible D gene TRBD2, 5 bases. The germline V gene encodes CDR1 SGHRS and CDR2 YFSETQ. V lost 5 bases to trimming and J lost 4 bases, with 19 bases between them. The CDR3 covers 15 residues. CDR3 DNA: TGCGCCAGCAGTCATCAAAGGACTGGGGAATACGAGCAGTACTTC. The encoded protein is CASSHQRTGEYEQYF. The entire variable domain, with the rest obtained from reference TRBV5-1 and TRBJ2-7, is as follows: KAGVTQTPRYLIKTRGQQVTLSCSPISGHRSVSWYQQTPGQGLQFLFEYFSETQRNKGNFPGRFSGRQFSNSRSEMNVSTLELGDSALYLCASSHQRTGEYEQYFGPGTRLTVT.

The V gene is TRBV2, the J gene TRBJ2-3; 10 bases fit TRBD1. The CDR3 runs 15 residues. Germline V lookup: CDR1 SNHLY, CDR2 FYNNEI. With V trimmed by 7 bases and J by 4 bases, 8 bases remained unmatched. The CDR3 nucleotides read TGTGCCAGCATCGAAGGGACAGGGGAGGCAGATACGCAGTATTTT. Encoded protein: CASIEGTGEADTQYF.

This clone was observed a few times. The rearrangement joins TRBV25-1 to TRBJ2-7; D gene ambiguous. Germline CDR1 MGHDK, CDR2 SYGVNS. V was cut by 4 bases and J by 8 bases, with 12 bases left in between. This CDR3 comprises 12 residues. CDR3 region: CASSAKGYKQYF. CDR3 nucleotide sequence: TGTGCCAGCAGTGCAAAGGGTTATAAGCAGTACTTC.

The CDR3 DNA is TGTGCCAGCAGTGAAACCCGGGTTGAGCAGTACTTC. Amino acid sequence: CASSETRVEQYF. The gene calls are TRBV2 and TRBJ2-7; D uncertain. The CDR3 covers 12 residues. V dropped 2 bases and J dropped 7 bases, with 9 bases sitting between them. Germline V gene sequence: CDR1 SNHLY, CDR2 FYNNEI.

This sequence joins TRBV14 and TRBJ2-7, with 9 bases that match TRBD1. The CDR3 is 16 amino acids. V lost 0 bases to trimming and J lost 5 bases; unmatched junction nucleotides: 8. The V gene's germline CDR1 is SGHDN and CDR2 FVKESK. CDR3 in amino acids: CASSQDQDRGEDEQYF. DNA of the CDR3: TGTGCCAGCAGCCAAGATCAGGACAGGGGAGAAGACGAGCAGTACTTC.

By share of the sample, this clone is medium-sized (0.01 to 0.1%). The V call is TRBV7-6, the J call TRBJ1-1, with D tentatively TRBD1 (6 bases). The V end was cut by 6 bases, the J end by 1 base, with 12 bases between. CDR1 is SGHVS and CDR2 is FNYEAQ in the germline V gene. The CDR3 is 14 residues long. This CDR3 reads CASSSGARNTEAFF. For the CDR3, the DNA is TGTGCCAGCAGTTCAGGGGCGCGGAACACTGAAGCTTTCTTT.

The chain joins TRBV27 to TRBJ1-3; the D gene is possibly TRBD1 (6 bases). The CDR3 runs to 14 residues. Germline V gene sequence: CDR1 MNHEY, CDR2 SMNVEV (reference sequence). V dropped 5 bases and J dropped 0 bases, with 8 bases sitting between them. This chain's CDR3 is CASSIRGSGNTIYF. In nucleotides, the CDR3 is TGTGCCAGCAGTATCAGGGGCTCTGGAAACACCATATATTTT.

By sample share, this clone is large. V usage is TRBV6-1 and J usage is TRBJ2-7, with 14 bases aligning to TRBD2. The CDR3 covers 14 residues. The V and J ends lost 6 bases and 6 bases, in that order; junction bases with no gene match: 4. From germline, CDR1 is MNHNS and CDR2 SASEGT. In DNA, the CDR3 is TGTGCCAGCAGGGTCGGACTAGCGGGGGGCGAGCAGTACTTC. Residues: CASRVGLAGGEQYF.

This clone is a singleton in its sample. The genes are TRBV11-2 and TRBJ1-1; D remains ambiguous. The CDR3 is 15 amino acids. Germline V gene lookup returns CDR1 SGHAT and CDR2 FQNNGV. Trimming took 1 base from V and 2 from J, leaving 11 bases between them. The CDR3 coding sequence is TGTGCCAGCAGCTTAGTTGCTACTGCCAACACTGAAGCTTTCTTT. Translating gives CASSLVATANTEAFF.

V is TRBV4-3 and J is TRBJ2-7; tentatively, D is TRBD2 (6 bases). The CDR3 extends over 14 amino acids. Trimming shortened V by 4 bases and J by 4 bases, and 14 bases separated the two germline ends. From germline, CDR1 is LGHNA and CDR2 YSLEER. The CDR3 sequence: CASSPGVGLYEQYF. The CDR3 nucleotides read TGCGCCAGCAGCCCGGGGGTAGGGTTATACGAGCAGTACTTC.

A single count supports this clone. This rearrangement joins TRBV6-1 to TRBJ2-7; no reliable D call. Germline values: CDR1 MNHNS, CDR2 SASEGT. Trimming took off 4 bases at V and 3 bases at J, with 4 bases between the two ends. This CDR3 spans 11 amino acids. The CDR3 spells CASSAVYEQYF. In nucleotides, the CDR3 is TGTGCCAGCAGTGCCGTCTACGAGCAGTACTTC.

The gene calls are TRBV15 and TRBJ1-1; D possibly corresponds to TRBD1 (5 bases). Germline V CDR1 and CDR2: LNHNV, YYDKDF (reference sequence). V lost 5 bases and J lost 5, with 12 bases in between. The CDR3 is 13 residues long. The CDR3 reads CATSAWGGTEAFF. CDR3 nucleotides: TGTGCCACCAGCGCCTGGGGGGGGACTGAAGCTTTCTTT. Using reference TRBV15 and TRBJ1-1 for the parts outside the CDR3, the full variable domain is DAMVIQNPRYQVTQFGKPVTLSCSQTLNHNVMYWYQQKSSQAPKLLFHYYDKDFNNEADTPDNFQSRRPNTSFCFLDIRSPGLGDTAMYLCATSAWGGTEAFFGQGTRLTVV.

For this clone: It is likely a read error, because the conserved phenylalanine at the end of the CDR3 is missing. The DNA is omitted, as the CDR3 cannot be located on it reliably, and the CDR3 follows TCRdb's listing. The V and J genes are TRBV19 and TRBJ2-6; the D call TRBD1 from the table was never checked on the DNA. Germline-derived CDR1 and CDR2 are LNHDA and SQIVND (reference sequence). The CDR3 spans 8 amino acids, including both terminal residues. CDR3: CASSIPKT.

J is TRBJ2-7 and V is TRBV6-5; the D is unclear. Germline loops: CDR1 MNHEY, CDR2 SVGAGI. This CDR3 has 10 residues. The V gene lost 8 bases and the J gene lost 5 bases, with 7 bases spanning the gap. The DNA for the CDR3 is TGTGCCAGCGGCAGCCACGAGCAGTACTTC. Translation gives CASGSHEQYF.

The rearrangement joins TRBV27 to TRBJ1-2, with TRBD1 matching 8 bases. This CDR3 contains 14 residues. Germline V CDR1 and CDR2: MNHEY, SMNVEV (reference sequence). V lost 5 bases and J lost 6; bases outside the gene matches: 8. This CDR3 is CASSPGQGWNGYTF. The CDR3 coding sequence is TGTGCCAGCAGTCCCGGACAGGGTTGGAATGGCTACACCTTC.

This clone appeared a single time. The CDR3 bases are TGTGCCAGCAGGATACAGGGAAACTCCTACAATGAGCAGTTCTTC. It codes for CASRIQGNSYNEQFF. The chain links TRBV27 to TRBJ2-1; D possibly corresponds to TRBD1 (6 bases). The CDR3 is 15 residues long. V was clipped by 6 bases and J by 0 bases, with 12 bases between them. CDR1 is MNHEY and CDR2 is SMNVEV in the germline V gene (reference sequence).

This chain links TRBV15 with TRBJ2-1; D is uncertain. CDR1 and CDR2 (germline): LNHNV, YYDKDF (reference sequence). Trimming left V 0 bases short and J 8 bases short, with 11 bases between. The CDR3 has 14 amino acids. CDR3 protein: CATSRDRRKDEQFF. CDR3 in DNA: TGTGCCACCAGCAGAGACCGACGGAAGGATGAGCAGTTCTTC.

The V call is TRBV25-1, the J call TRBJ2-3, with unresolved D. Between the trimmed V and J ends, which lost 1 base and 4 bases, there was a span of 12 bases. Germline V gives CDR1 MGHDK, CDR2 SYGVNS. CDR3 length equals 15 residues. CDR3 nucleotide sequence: TGTGCCAGCAGTGAATGGGGTACTCTTGCAGATACGCAGTATTTT. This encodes CASSEWGTLADTQYF.

Written as DNA, the CDR3 is TGTGCCAGCAGTTCTACACAGGGGGTCGGCTACACCTTC. Encoded protein: CASSSTQGVGYTF. The chain recombines TRBV28 with TRBJ1-2, with TRBD1 identical over 8 bases. The CDR3 extends over 13 amino acids. Germline CDR1 is MDHEN and CDR2 is SYDVKM. The J segment lost 8 bases and the V segment lost 4 bases, leaving 6 bases of the junction unmatched.

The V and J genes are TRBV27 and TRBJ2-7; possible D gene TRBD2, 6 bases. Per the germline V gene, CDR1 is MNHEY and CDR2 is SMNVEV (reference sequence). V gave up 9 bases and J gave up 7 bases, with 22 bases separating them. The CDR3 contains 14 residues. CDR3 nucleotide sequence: TGTGCCAGTCTTACTTCGACTAGTCCTCCGGAGCAGTACTTC. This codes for CASLTSTSPPEQYF.

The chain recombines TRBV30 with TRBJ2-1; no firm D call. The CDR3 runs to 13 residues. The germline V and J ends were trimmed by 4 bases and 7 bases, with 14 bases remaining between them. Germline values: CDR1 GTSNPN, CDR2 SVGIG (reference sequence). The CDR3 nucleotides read TGTGCCTGGACGTACCTCGGGCGGAATGAGCAGTTCTTC. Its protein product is CAWTYLGRNEQFF.

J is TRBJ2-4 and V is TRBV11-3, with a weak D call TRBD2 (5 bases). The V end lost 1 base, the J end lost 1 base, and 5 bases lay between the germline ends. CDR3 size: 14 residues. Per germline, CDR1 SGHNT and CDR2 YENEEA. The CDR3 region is CASSLAGAKNIQYF. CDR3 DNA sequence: TGTGCCAGCAGCTTAGCGGGGGCCAAAAACATTCAGTACTTC.

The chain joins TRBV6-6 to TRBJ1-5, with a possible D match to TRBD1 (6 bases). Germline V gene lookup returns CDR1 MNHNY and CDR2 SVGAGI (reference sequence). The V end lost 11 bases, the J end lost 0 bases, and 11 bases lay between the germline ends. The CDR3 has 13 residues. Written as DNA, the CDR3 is TGTGCCGGGGGGGCGGATAGCAATCAGCCCCAGCATTTT. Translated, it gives CAGGADSNQPQHF.

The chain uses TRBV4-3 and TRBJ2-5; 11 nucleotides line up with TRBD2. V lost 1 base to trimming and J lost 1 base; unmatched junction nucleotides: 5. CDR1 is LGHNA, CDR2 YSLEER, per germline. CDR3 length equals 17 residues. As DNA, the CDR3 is TGCGCCAGCAGCCAAGTCCTGGGACTAGCGGTCCAAGAGACCCAGTACTTC. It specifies CASSQVLGLAVQETQYF.

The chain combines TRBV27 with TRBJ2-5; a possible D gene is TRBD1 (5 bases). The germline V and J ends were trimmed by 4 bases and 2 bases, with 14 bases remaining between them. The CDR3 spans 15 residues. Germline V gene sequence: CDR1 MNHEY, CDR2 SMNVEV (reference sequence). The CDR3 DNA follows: TGTGCCAGCAGTTCCTCGCCAGGGCGTCAAGAGACCCAGTACTTC. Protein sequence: CASSSSPGRQETQYF.